This TCR beta chain appears in the sequencing data of a study of OX40 agonist ivuxolimab in advanced cancers. Looking at the study overall: About 40% of patients had received prior checkpoint inhibitor therapy.

The repertoire was sequenced with immunoSEQ multiplex PCR; TCRdb's copy has only in-frame clones and lacks some. Of around 80,000 clones in the sample, around 90% were seen once. V gave up 1 base and J gave up 5 bases, with 15 bases separating them. Germline CDR1 is LNHDA and CDR2 is SQIVND (reference sequence). CDR3 length equals 16 residues. General study points: Dosing at 0.1 to 3.0 mg/kg was accompanied by clonal expansion of CD4+ and CD8+ blood T cells by week 6. Some of the lowest clonal expansion was seen in partial responders at 0.1-3.0 mg/kg.

Note on this clone: Its target is unknown.

Material: CD4+ or CD8+ T cells sorted from blood, obtained in a trial of the OX40 agonist ivuxolimab. The sequence derives from an adult with an advanced solid tumor such as melanoma, head and neck, liver or kidney cancer. The rearrangement links TRBV19 to TRBJ2-1; D possibly uses TRBD1 or TRBD2 (5 bases each). The CDR3 DNA reads as TGTGCCAGTAGTATAGGAGTACCTGGGGGAGACAATGAGCAGTTCTTC. It translates to CASSIGVPGGDNEQFF.